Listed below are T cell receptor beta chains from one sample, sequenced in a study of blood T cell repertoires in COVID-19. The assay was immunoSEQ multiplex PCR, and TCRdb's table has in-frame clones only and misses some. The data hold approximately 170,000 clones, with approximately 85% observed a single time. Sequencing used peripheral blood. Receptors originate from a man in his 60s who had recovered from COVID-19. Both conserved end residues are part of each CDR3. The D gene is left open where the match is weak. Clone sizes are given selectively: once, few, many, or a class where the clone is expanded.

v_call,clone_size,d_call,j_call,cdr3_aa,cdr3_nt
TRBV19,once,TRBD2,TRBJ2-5,CASGRGGEETQYF,TGTGCCAGTGGGAGGGGAGGGGAAGAGACCCAGTACTTC
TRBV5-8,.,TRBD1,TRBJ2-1,CASSSGTGIYNEQFF,TGTGCCAGCAGCTCGGGGACAGGGATATACAATGAGCAGTTCTTC
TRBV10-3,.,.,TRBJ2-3,CAISESEGTYTTDTQYF,TGTGCCATCAGTGAGTCAGAGGGGACATATACCACAGATACGCAGTATTTT
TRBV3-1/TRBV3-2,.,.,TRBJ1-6,CASSQAVYNSPLHF,TGTGCCAGCAGCCAAGCAGTTTATAATTCACCCCTCCACTTT
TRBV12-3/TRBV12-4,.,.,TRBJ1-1,CASSLALRGAAFF,TGTGCCAGCAGTTTAGCGCTCAGGGGAGCAGCTTTCTTT
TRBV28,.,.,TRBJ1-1,CASSWRGQNTEAFF,TGTGCCAGCAGTTGGAGGGGCCAAAACACTGAAGCTTTCTTT
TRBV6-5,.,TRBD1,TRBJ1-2,CASIPSGTGTGYTF,TGTGCCAGCATTCCCTCCGGGACAGGGACCGGCTACACCTTC
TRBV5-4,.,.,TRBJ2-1,CASSSRQGEANEQFF,TGTGCCAGCAGCTCGCGGCAGGGTGAGGCCAATGAGCAGTTCTTC
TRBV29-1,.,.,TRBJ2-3,CSVISTLDTQYF,TGCAGCGTCATCTCAACTCTGGATACGCAGTATTTT
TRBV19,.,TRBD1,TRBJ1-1,CASSWTGVNTEAFF,TGTGCCAGTAGTTGGACAGGAGTGAACACTGAAGCTTTCTTT
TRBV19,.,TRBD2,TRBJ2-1,CASRLAGAGEQFF,TGTGCCAGTAGATTAGCGGGGGCGGGTGAGCAGTTCTTC
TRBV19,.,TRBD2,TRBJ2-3,CASSITTSGGIIDTQYF,TGTGCCAGTAGTATAACCACTAGCGGGGGTATTATAGATACGCAGTATTTT
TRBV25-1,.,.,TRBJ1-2,CASSSTSAKGVHGYTF,TGTGCCAGCAGCTCAACATCCGCGAAAGGAGTCCATGGCTACACCTTC
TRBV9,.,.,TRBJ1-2,CASSVDQGRYGYTF,TGTGCCAGCAGCGTAGATCAAGGGAGGTATGGCTACACCTTC
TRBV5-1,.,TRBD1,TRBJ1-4,CASSLAGTGRSEKLFF,TGCGCCAGCAGCTTGGCGGGGACAGGGCGCTCTGAAAAACTGTTTTTT
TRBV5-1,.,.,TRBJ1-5,CASSLLGASNQPQHF,TGCGCCAGCAGCTTACTGGGGGCGAGCAATCAGCCCCAGCATTTT
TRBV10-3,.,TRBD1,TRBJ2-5,CAISDYRGRETQYF,TGTGCCATCAGTGACTACAGGGGGCGAGAGACCCAGTACTTC
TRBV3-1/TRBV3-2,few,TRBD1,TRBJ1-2,CASSQDDRDGYGYTF,TGTGCCAGCAGCCAAGACGACAGGGATGGCTATGGCTACACCTTC
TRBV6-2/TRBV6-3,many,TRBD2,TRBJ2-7,CASSPGTSGGPFFSYEQYF,TGTGCCAGCAGCCCCGGGACTAGCGGGGGGCCCTTCTTCTCCTACGAGCAGTACTTC
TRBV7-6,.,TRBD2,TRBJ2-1,CASSLNPSGAPYSYNEQFF,TGTGCCAGCAGCTTAAATCCTAGCGGGGCCCCGTATTCCTACAATGAGCAGTTCTTC
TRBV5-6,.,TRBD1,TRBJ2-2,CASSFGTGNTGELFF,TGTGCCAGCAGCTTCGGGACAGGGAACACCGGGGAGCTGTTTTTT
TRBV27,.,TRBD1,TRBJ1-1,CARRGRGRAAMEGPGNTEAFF,TGTGCCAGGAGGGGCAGGGGGCGGGCTGCAATGGAGGGGCCCGGGAACACTGAAGCTTTCTTT
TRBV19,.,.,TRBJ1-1,CASSIRGGTEAFF,TGTGCCAGTAGTATCCGAGGGGGCACTGAAGCTTTCTTT
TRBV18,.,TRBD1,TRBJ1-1,CASSPRDRQSEAFF,TGTGCCAGCTCACCACGGGACAGGCAGAGTGAAGCTTTCTTT
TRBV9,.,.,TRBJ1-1,CASSAQGALNTEAFF,TGTGCCAGCAGCGCACAGGGTGCCCTCAACACTGAAGCTTTCTTT
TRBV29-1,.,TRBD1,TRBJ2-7,CSGGDRDHEQYF,TGCAGCGGGGGGGACAGGGACCACGAGCAGTACTTC
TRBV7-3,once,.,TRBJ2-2,CASSPGGPHSGELFF,TGTGCCAGCAGTCCGGGGGGCCCCCACTCCGGGGAGCTGTTTTTT
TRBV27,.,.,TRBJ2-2,CASLLPYTGELFF,TGTGCCAGCTTACTACCCTACACCGGGGAGCTGTTTTTT
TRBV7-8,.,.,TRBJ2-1,CASSPGDGLPNEQFF,TGTGCCAGCAGCCCGGGGGACGGCCTCCCGAATGAGCAGTTCTTC